This T cell receptor beta chain derives from a study of T-cell reconstitution after alpha-beta-depleted transplantation in children. In its sample, this clonotype was seen many times. Unique molecular identifiers were incorporated during preparation of the TCRbeta library. TCRdb passed the PCR reads through MiXCR, listing each CDR3 protein once. Among about 200,000 distinct CDR3 sequences, more than 12% were seen once, and the ten largest hold around 13%. CDR3 length equals 13 residues. Germline V gene sequence: CDR1 DFQATT, CDR2 SNEGSKA (reference sequence). The V and J ends lost 5 bases and 6 bases, in that order; junction bases with no gene match: 9.

Specimen: PBMCs from the stem cell graft donor, collected from the stem cell graft. This receptor was obtained from a human donor who donated a stem cell graft to a child with acute lymphoblastic leukemia. This sequence joins TRBV20-1 and TRBJ2-7; 8 bases align to TRBD1. The DNA of the CDR3 is TGCAGTGCTCCACGGACAGGGACAAGCGAGCAGTACTTC. Translation gives CSAPRTGTSEQYF.